Listed below are T cell receptor beta chains from one sample, sequenced in a study of blood T cell repertoires in COVID-19. Here immunoSEQ multiplex PCR was the method, and the copy in TCRdb shows in-frame clones only, minus some. Here the sample spans around 190,000 clones, about 84% being singletons. The sequencing sample was made of peripheral blood. The source of these receptors is a human donor in a cohort sampled during active COVID-19. Each CDR3 is given with its conserved first and last residue. The D gene is left open where the match is weak. Clone size is shown for a subset of rows, as once, few, many or a class of expanded clone.

d_call: TRBD2; v_call: TRBV19; j_call: TRBJ2-5; clone_size: NA; cdr3_aa: CASSASGAVQETQYF; cdr3_nt: TGTGCCAGTTCCGCTAGCGGGGCCGTCCAAGAGACCCAGTACTTC
d_call: NA; v_call: TRBV19; j_call: TRBJ1-2; clone_size: NA; cdr3_aa: CATALYPDYGYTF; cdr3_nt: TGTGCCACCGCCCTATACCCCGACTATGGCTACACCTTC
d_call: NA; v_call: TRBV6-5; j_call: TRBJ1-1; clone_size: NA; cdr3_aa: CASSTSRGTEAFF; cdr3_nt: TGTGCCAGCAGTACTTCCCGGGGGACTGAAGCTTTCTTT
d_call: TRBD1; v_call: TRBV9; j_call: TRBJ2-7; clone_size: NA; cdr3_aa: CASSPGTGNTYEQYF; cdr3_nt: TGTGCCAGCAGCCCGGGGACAGGGAACACCTACGAGCAGTACTTC
d_call: TRBD1; v_call: TRBV3-1/TRBV3-2; j_call: TRBJ1-2; clone_size: NA; cdr3_aa: CASSHPGDRRYGYTF; cdr3_nt: TGTGCCAGCAGCCATCCCGGGGACAGACGATATGGCTACACCTTC
d_call: NA; v_call: TRBV29-1; j_call: TRBJ2-5; clone_size: once; cdr3_aa: CSVGASQETQYF; cdr3_nt: TGCAGCGTTGGGGCATCCCAAGAGACCCAGTACTTC
d_call: NA; v_call: TRBV12-3/TRBV12-4; j_call: TRBJ1-1; clone_size: NA; cdr3_aa: CASSMGQNTEAFF; cdr3_nt: TGTGCCAGCAGCATGGGACAGAACACTGAAGCTTTCTTT
d_call: NA; v_call: TRBV9; j_call: TRBJ2-7; clone_size: NA; cdr3_aa: CASSTGTNYEQYF; cdr3_nt: TGTGCCAGCAGCACCGGGACAAACTACGAGCAGTACTTC
d_call: NA; v_call: TRBV5-1; j_call: TRBJ2-3; clone_size: NA; cdr3_aa: CASSLAQGRTDTQYF; cdr3_nt: TGCGCCAGCAGCTTGGCACAGGGACGCACAGATACGCAGTATTTT
d_call: NA; v_call: TRBV3-1/TRBV3-2; j_call: TRBJ1-6; clone_size: NA; cdr3_aa: CASSRQGNSPLHF; cdr3_nt: TGTGCCAGCAGCCGTCAGGGGAATTCACCCCTCCACTTT
d_call: NA; v_call: TRBV9; j_call: TRBJ2-4; clone_size: NA; cdr3_aa: CASSPPRQETKNIQYF; cdr3_nt: TGTGCCAGCAGCCCTCCTCGACAGGAAACCAAAAACATTCAGTACTTC
d_call: NA; v_call: TRBV11-2; j_call: TRBJ2-7; clone_size: NA; cdr3_aa: CASSVSYEQYF; cdr3_nt: TGTGCCAGCAGCGTGAGTTACGAGCAGTACTTC